These 17 T cell receptor beta chains share one sample of origin, sequenced in a study of blood T cells in healthy people across ages. A sample-barcoded 5' primer and a J-beta primer mix were used in a second PCR of roughly 7 to 12 cycles. One entry per CDR3 protein, called by TCRdb with MiXCR from the 5' RACE reads. The table shows approximately 810,000 distinct CDR3 sequences, with 35% to 40% occurring only once. Specimen: blood. The receptors stem from a man between 18 and 35 years old in good health.

In the case of this clonotype: An end of the junction does not agree with germline; a read error may underlie this. The J gene is TRBJ2-4, the V gene TRBV5-1; 7 nucleotides match TRBD1. The J call may be mistaken, given a closer DNA end match to TRBJ2-7. The CDR3 contains 15 residues. The germline gives CDR1 SGHRS, CDR2 YFSETQ. The CDR3: CAGSATGTADGEQYF. In DNA, the CDR3 is TGCGCCGGCAGCGCGACAGGGACGGCGGATGGCGAGCAGTACTTC.

Concerning this clonotype: This may be a read error: a much more frequent sequence differs by one nucleotide. The V gene is TRBV24-1, the J gene TRBJ2-3; D might be TRBD2 (5 bases). The length of the CDR3 is 12 residues. The germline V gene has CDR1 KGHDR and CDR2 SFDVKD. The CDR3 protein is CTTSDYRDTQYF. CDR3 nucleotides: TGTACCACCAGTGACTACAGAGATACGCAGTATTTT.

The J gene is TRBJ2-7, the V gene TRBV3-1; D is ambiguous. This CDR3 has 14 residues. Trimming stripped 4 bases from V and 0 bases from J, with 10 bases between. Germline assignment: CDR1 LGHDT and CDR2 YNNKEL (reference sequence). The CDR3 nucleotides read TGTGCCAGCAGCCCCTCTCCGAGCTCCTACGAGCAGTACTTC. It translates to CASSPSPSSYEQYF.

This clonotype was detected ten times or more. The chain links TRBV10-3 to TRBJ2-1, with D tentatively TRBD1 (5 bases). The CDR3 spans 13 residues. CDR1 and CDR2 (germline): ENHRY, SYGVKD. Trimming removed 6 bases from V and 5 bases from J, with 11 bases in between. As DNA, the CDR3 is TGTGCCATCAGGGGCGACAGAAACAATGAGCAGTTCTTC. This sequence encodes CAIRGDRNNEQFF.

Points on this clonotype: An end of the junction does not agree with germline; a read error may underlie this. The chain is built from TRBV4-1 and TRBJ2-4, with D unresolved. Germline values: CDR1 MGHRA, CDR2 YSYEKL. CDR3 length equals 14 residues. In DNA, the CDR3 is TGCGCCAGCAACCAATACGAGCAAAAAAACATTCAGTACTTC. Translation: CASNQYEQKNIQYF.

This clonotype showed up many times. The chain employs TRBV2 and TRBJ2-3; the D is unclear. The germline V and J ends were trimmed by 3 bases and 1 base, with 8 bases remaining between them. Germline-derived CDR1 and CDR2 are SNHLY and FYNNEI. The CDR3 sequence is 14 residues long. The CDR3 protein is CASSDPPGTDTQYF. CDR3 DNA sequence: TGTGCCAGCAGTGATCCACCCGGCACAGATACGCAGTATTTT.

This clonotype was found many times. The genes are TRBV6-5 and TRBJ2-5, with D uncertain. Trimming left V 10 bases short and J 1 base short, with 10 bases between. This CDR3 is 12 amino acids long. Germline CDR1 MNHEY, CDR2 SVGAGI. The CDR3 region is CATSRSQETQYF. CDR3 nucleotides: TGTGCCACCTCCCGTTCCCAAGAGACCCAGTACTTC.

CDR3 protein: CASNQVTQDTQYF. Here the CDR3 DNA reads TGTGCCAGCAACCAGGTTACCCAAGATACGCAGTATTTT. The chain links TRBV6-2 or TRBV6-3 to TRBJ2-3; D ambiguous. Between the trimmed V and J ends, which lost 7 bases and 5 bases, there was a span of 13 bases. The CDR3 is 13 residues long. The germline V gene has CDR1 MNHEY and CDR2 SVGEGT.

In the case of this clonotype: A much larger clone lies one base from this, so it may be a read error. The J gene is TRBJ1-5, the V gene TRBV7-2; D remains ambiguous. CDR3 size: 19 residues. Trimming pared 3 bases from V and 9 bases from J, leaving 30 bases between. Germline CDR1 reads SGHTA; CDR2 reads FQGNSA. The DNA for the CDR3 is TGTGCCAGCAGCTTCCTATACCTTTTGGACGGTGGAGGGCATCGGCCCCAGCATTTT. Amino acids: CASSFLYLLDGGGHRPQHF.

The sample holds a few counts of this clonotype. The V gene is TRBV20-1, the J gene TRBJ2-5; D is unclear. The CDR3 totals 14 residues. Trimming took off 3 bases at V and 0 bases at J, with 11 bases between the two ends. Germline assignment: CDR1 DFQATT and CDR2 SNEGSKA (reference sequence). This chain's CDR3 is CSASPPLDQETQYF. The CDR3 coding sequence is TGCAGTGCTAGTCCCCCCCTAGACCAAGAGACCCAGTACTTC.

About this clonotype: Possible read error: a much larger clone is one base away. The gene calls are TRBV5-4 and TRBJ2-7; D ambiguous. This CDR3 comprises 15 residues. Per germline, CDR1 SGHNT and CDR2 YYREEE (reference sequence). The CDR3 here is CAGSPDPTRAYEQYF. Here the CDR3 DNA reads TGTGCCGGCAGCCCGGACCCTACTCGGGCCTACGAGCAGTACTTC.

This chain connects TRBV6-4 to TRBJ2-3; 7 bases match TRBD1. The length of the CDR3 is 17 residues. The junction had 11 bases not matched to a gene; V was cut back by 0 bases and J by 5 bases. Germline-derived CDR1 and CDR2 are MRHNA and SNTAGT. CDR3 in amino acids: CASSDSRERGQRDTQYF. In DNA, the CDR3 is TGTGCCAGCAGTGACTCGAGGGAGAGGGGGCAAAGAGATACGCAGTATTTT.

Ten or more counts support this clonotype. V is TRBV30 and J is TRBJ1-2, with D tentatively TRBD1 (5 bases). The V end lost 5 bases, the J end lost 5 bases, and 15 bases lay between the germline ends. The germline gives CDR1 GTSNPN, CDR2 SVGIG (reference sequence). The CDR3 loop spans 13 amino acids. CDR3 loop: CAWWGRGFYGYTF. CDR3 nucleotide sequence: TGTGCCTGGTGGGGACGCGGGTTTTATGGCTACACCTTC.

The chain combines TRBV20-1 with TRBJ2-3; 8 bases are a match to TRBD1. V shed 2 bases, J shed 4 bases, and the junction held 11 bases outside the gene matches. This CDR3 has 16 amino acids. Germline assignment: CDR1 DFQATT and CDR2 SNEGSKA (reference sequence). CDR3 in DNA: TGCAGTGCTAGATGGGCTTGGCAGGGGGCGGCAGATACGCAGTATTTT. The encoded protein is CSARWAWQGAADTQYF.

The V and J genes are TRBV5-5 and TRBJ2-5; D may be TRBD1 or TRBD2 (6 bases each). TRBJ2-7 matches the DNA end more closely, so the J call is doubtful. The CDR3 runs to 15 residues. CDR1 is SGHKS, CDR2 YYEKEE, per germline (reference sequence). The CDR3 region is CASTSNAGGANEQYF. CDR3 nucleotide sequence: TGTGCCAGCACCTCGAACGCCGGGGGCGCAAACGAGCAGTACTTC.

The chain links TRBV20-1 to TRBJ2-1; 7 bases map to TRBD1. Germline CDR1 DFQATT, CDR2 SNEGSKA (reference sequence). J lost 2 bases, V lost 6 bases, and 7 bases had no gene match. This CDR3 contains 14 residues. CDR3 DNA: TGCAGTGCAAGACAGGGTGTTGCCTACAATGAGCAGTTCTTC. Protein sequence: CSARQGVAYNEQFF.

This clonotype was picked up one time. This sequence joins TRBV12-3 or TRBV12-4 and TRBJ2-5, with 12 bases that match TRBD2. This CDR3 region has 16 residues. V gave up 3 bases and J gave up 11 bases; unmatched junction bases: 13. CDR3 DNA sequence: TGTGCCAGCAGTTTGTCTAGCGGGGGGGTGAGGAATGAGCAGTACTTC. Encoded protein: CASSLSSGGVRNEQYF.